This TCR beta chain was obtained from a study of blood T cell repertoires in COVID-19. CDR3 length: 15 amino acids. Germline loops: CDR1 MRHNA, CDR2 SNTAGT. V was clipped by 5 bases and J by 3 bases; unmatched bases: 5. Clones were sequenced by immunoSEQ multiplex PCR, and TCRdb holds only the in-frame ones, with some missing. This repertoire shows over 100,000 clones, about 83% found once; its top ten account for approximately 3.9%. The chain links TRBV6-4 to TRBJ2-3; TRBD2 aligns across 10 bases. Material: PBMCs or T cells enriched from blood (not recorded which). The sequence was obtained from a woman aged 25 to 39 who had recovered from COVID-19. The CDR3 coding sequence is TGTGCCAGCAGTAACGGGACTAGCGCGACAGATACGCAGTATTTT. Encoded protein: CASSNGTSATDTQYF.